This record covers a single TCR beta chain. The antigen remains unidentified. The CDR3 extends over 17 amino acids. Trimming took 0 bases from V and 3 from J; bases not matched to a gene: 7. Germline V gene lookup returns CDR1 SGHVS and CDR2 FNYEAQ. TCRdb's copy holds only in-frame clones and misses some; the assay was immunoSEQ multiplex PCR. The top ten hold around 4.6% of the sample, which has 150,000 to 200,000 clones, about 85% seen once. This entry belongs to a study of lymphopenia after photon versus proton radiotherapy. General study results and limits: In patients who died, overall survival fell as post-nadir TCR diversity dropped more. Better survival with proton therapy was suggested as possible, not demonstrated. Post-nadir diversity loss with photons came from oligoclonal expansion, particularly CD8+ Temra cells.

The TCR comes from a man aged 45-65 years with gastric cancer. Sample: peripheral blood, taken from a patient treated with photon-based radiotherapy. V usage is TRBV7-6 and J usage is TRBJ1-5; 8 bases align to TRBD1. DNA of the CDR3: TGTGCCAGCAGCTTAGCCTCGGGACAGGCAAACAATCAGCCCCAGCATTTT. Encoded protein: CASSLASGQANNQPQHF. The variable domain in full, completed from reference TRBV7-6 and TRBJ1-5, reads GAGVSQSPRYKVTKRGQDVALRCDPISGHVSLYWYRQALGQGPEFLTYFNYEAQQDKSGLPNDRFSAERPEGSISTLTIQRTEQRDSAMYRCASSLASGQANNQPQHFGDGTRLSIL.